This entry concerns a single TCR beta chain. Antigen: not known. It was with 60 Vbeta and 13 Jbeta primers that the PCR ran. The protocol was immunoSEQ multiplex PCR, while the TCRdb copy is restricted to in-frame clones and leaves out a portion. The data show around 100,000 clones, with around 76% seen just once and about a tenth held by the top ten. This CDR3 has 15 residues. Germline V gene sequence: CDR1 SEHNR, CDR2 FQNEAQ (reference sequence). The V and J ends lost 5 bases and 2 bases, in that order; junction bases with no gene match: 9. This record belongs to a study of cytomegalovirus exposure and HLA in healthy donors. Whole-study results and caveats: There was a cluster of highly shared sequence variants that was likely a sequencing artifact. A later analysis linked a missense DCLRE1C variant to TCR beta V- and J-gene trimming. Common viral pathogens seemed to be connected with several of the most significant clusters, according to a later analysis.

The chain joins TRBV7-9 to TRBJ2-7, with TRBD1 matching over 7 bases. The clonotype originates from a woman under 30 in good health and CMV-seropositive. Sequenced: PBMCs. CDR3 sequence: CASSPPTGVPYEQYF. Here the CDR3 DNA reads TGTGCCAGCAGCCCCCCAACAGGGGTGCCCTACGAGCAGTACTTC.